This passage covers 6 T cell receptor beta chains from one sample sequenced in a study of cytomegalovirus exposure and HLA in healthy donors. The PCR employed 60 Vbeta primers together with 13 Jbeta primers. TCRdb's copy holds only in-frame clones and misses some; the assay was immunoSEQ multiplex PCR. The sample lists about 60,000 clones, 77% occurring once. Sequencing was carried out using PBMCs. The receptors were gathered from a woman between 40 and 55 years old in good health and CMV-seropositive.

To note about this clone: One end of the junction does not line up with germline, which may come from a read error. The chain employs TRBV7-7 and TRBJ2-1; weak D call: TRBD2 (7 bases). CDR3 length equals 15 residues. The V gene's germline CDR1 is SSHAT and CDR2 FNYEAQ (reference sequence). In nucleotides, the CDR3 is TGTGCTAGCAGCTTTGGGGGGGCCCGAAACAATGAGCAGTTCTTC. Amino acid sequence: CASSFGGARNNEQFF.

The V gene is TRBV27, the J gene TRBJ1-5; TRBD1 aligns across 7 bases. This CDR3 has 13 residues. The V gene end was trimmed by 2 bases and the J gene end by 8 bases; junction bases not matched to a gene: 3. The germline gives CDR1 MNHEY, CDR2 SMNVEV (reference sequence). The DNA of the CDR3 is TGTGCCAGCAGTTTAGACAGGGTAAAGCCCCAGCATTTT. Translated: CASSLDRVKPQHF.

CDR3 DNA: TGTGCCAGCAGTTTGCAGGGAAGGATACATGAAAAACTGTTTTTT. Translation gives CASSLQGRIHEKLFF. The chain has TRBV2 and TRBJ1-4; the D gene is possibly TRBD1 (5 bases). V lost 5 bases and J 6 bases, leaving 16 bases between the germline ends. CDR1 is SNHLY, CDR2 FYNNEI, per germline. This CDR3 comprises 15 residues.

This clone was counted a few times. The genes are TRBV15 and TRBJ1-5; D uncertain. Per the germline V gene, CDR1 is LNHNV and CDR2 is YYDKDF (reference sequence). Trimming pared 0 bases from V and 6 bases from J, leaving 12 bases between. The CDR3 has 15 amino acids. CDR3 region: CATSRDLGEGQPQHF. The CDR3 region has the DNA TGTGCCACCAGCAGAGATTTGGGTGAGGGTCAGCCCCAGCATTTT.

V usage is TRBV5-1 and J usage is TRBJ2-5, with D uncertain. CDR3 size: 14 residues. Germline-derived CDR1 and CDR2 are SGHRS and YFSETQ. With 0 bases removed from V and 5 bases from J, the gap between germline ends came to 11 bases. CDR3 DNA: TGCGCCAGCAGCTTGGACATCCGGGTGGAGACCCAGTACTTC. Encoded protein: CASSLDIRVETQYF. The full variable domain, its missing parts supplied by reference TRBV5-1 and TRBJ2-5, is KAGVTQTPRYLIKTRGQQVTLSCSPISGHRSVSWYQQTPGQGLQFLFEYFSETQRNKGNFPGRFSGRQFSNSRSEMNVSTLELGDSALYLCASSLDIRVETQYFGPGTRLLVL.

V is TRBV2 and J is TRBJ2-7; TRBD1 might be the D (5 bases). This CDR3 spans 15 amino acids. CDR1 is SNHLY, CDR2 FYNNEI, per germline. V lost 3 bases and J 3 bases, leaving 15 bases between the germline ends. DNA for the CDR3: TGTGCCAGCAGTGAGGGGCAGGGCGGCTTCTACGAGCAGTACTTC. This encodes CASSEGQGGFYEQYF.